The 10 T cell receptor beta chains below all came from one sample that was sequenced in a study of blood T cell repertoires in COVID-19. Repertoires were generated with immunoSEQ multiplex PCR, while TCRdb's copy carries only in-frame clones and drops some. The sample lists about 160,000 clones, roughly 90% occurring once. Sequenced sample: PBMCs or T cells enriched from blood (not recorded which). These receptors were taken from a woman aged 45-65 years who had recovered from COVID-19.

This chain uses TRBV30 with TRBJ1-1; D is ambiguous. The CDR3 sequence is 11 residues long. V was trimmed by 0 bases and J by 6 bases, leaving 5 bases between them. Germline V lookup: CDR1 GTSNPN, CDR2 SVGIG (reference sequence). The DNA of the CDR3 is TGTGCCTGGAGTGTCGGGGCTGAAGCTTTCTTT. Protein product: CAWSVGAEAFF.

V usage is TRBV6-4 and J usage is TRBJ2-3; D is possibly TRBD2 (6 bases). There are 15 residues in the CDR3. Deletions cut 3 bases from V and 0 bases from J, with 10 bases between. Germline assignment: CDR1 MRHNA and CDR2 SNTAGT. The CDR3, as DNA: TGTGCCAGCAGTGAGGGACTCCTTAGCACAGATACGCAGTATTTT. This translates into CASSEGLLSTDTQYF.

The genes are TRBV10-2 and TRBJ2-3; TRBD2 matches at 11 bases. Trimming cost V 4 bases and J 6 bases; bases outside gene matches: 6. Looked up from germline, CDR1 is WSHSY and CDR2 is SAAADI. The CDR3 sequence is 15 residues long. CDR3 residues: CASSGISGGADTQYF. The DNA of the CDR3 is TGCGCCAGCAGTGGAATTAGCGGGGGGGCCGATACGCAGTATTTT.

The chain has TRBV7-8 and TRBJ2-7, with TRBD1 matching over 8 bases. Germline V gives CDR1 SGHVS, CDR2 FQNEAQ. CDR3 size: 15 residues. V dropped 3 bases and J dropped 6; count of bases not matched to a gene: 10. CDR3 coding DNA: TGTGCCAGCAGCTTTGGGACAGGCCGGACGATCGAGCAGTACTTC. Encoded protein: CASSFGTGRTIEQYF.

The rearrangement links TRBV12-5 to TRBJ1-3; possibly TRBD1 for D (5 bases). CDR3 length: 17 amino acids. Per the germline V gene, CDR1 is LGHNT and CDR2 is FRNRAP. Deletions cut 2 bases from V and 8 bases from J, with 22 bases between. CDR3 amino acids: CASGLPLSGGGWDTIYF. The CDR3 DNA is TGTGCTAGTGGTTTGCCCCTATCGGGCGGGGGATGGGACACCATATATTTT.

This chain uses TRBV6-2 or TRBV6-3 with TRBJ1-5; D perhaps matches TRBD1 (5 bases). V was pared by 4 bases and J by 3 bases, with 13 bases between. The CDR3 is 15 amino acids. The germline CDR1 and CDR2 sequences are MNHEY and SVGEGT. This CDR3 reads CASSSGSPSNQPQHF. The CDR3 DNA is TGTGCCAGCAGTTCAGGGTCCCCTTCCAATCAGCCCCAGCATTTT.

The chain carries TRBV6-5 and TRBJ2-2; 7 bases fit TRBD1. Germline V gene data show CDR1 as MNHEY and CDR2 as SVGAGI. CDR3 length: 14 residues. The J segment lost 4 bases and the V segment lost 8 bases, leaving 7 bases of the junction unmatched. CDR3 region: CASGYRGSTGELFF. The CDR3 nucleotides are TGTGCCAGCGGGTACAGGGGCAGCACCGGGGAGCTGTTTTTT.

The genes are TRBV21-1 and TRBJ2-1; no check of the table's D call, TRBD2, against the DNA was made. TRBV21-1 is listed as a pseudogene. This CDR3 has 16 amino acids. As DNA, the CDR3 is TGTGCCAGCAGCACTAGCGAGGCGGGGGGGCCTCAGGAGCAGTTCTTC. This translates into CASSTSEAGGPQEQFF.

This clone was seen many times. The CDR3, as DNA: TGCAGCGTCTCAGGTTTCGGAAACACCATATATTTT. As protein: CSVSGFGNTIYF. The rearrangement joins TRBV29-1 to TRBJ1-3; no clear D gene. This CDR3 comprises 12 residues. V lost 6 bases and J lost 4, with 10 bases in between. The germline V gene encodes CDR1 SQVTM and CDR2 ANQGSEA.

V and J are TRBV5-1 and TRBJ2-3; the match to TRBD1 covers 7 bases. The junction had 10 bases not matched to a gene; V was cut back by 3 bases and J by 3 bases. Germline V lookup: CDR1 SGHRS, CDR2 YFSETQ. CDR3 length: 16 residues. Here the CDR3 DNA reads TGCGCCAGCAGCTCCCAAACAGGGGTTTTGACAGATACGCAGTATTTT. Translation: CASSSQTGVLTDTQYF.